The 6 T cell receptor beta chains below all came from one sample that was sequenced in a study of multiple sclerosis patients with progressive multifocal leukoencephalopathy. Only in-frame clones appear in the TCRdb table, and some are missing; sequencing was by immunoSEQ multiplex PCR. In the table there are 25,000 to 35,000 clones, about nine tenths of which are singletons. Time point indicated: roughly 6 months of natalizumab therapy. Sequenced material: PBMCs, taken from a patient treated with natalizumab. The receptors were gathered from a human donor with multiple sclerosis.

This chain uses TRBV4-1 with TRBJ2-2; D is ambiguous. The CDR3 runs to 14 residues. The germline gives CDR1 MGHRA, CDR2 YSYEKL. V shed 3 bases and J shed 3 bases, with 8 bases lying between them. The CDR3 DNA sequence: TGCGCCAGCAGCCAGGCTGGATACACCGGGGAGCTGTTTTTT. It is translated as CASSQAGYTGELFF.

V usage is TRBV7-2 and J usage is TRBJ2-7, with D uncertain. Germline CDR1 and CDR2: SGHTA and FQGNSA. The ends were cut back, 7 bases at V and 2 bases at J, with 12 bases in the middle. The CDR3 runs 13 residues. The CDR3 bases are TGTGCCAGCACCCCCGGGCCAACCTACGAGCAGTACTTC. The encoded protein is CASTPGPTYEQYF.

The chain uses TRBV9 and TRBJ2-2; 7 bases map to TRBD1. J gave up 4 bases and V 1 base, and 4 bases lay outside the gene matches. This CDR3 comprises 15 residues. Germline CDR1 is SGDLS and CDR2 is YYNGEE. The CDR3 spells CASSVTQGFTGELFF. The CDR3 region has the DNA TGTGCCAGCAGCGTAACACAGGGGTTCACCGGGGAGCTGTTTTTT.

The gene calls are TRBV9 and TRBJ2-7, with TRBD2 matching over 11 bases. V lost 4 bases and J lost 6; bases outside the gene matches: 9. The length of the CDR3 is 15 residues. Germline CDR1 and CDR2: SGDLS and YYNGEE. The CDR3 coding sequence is TGTGCCAGCAGCCCCCAAACCGGGACTAGCGGCGAGCAGTACTTC. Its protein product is CASSPQTGTSGEQYF.

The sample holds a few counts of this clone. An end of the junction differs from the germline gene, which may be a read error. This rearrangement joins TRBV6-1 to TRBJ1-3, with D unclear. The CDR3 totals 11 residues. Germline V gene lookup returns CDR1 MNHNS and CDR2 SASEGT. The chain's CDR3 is CASSEATSMDF. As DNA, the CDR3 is TGTGCCAGCAGTGAAGCGACTTCTATGGATTTT.

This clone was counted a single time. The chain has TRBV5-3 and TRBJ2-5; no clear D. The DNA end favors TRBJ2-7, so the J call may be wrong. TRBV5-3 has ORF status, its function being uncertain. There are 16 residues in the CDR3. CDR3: CARSFPPLRRCIEQYF. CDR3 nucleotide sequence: TGTGCCAGAAGCTTTCCACCCCTGCGGCGTTGTATCGAGCAGTACTTC.